Listed here are 12 T cell receptor beta chains from one sample, sequenced in a study of human T cells and chemical hapten exposure. Time point: pre-sensitization, week 0. Treatment noted: therapeutic diphenylcyclopropenone sensitization with weekly scalp DPC. TCRdb re-called the RACE reads through MiXCR, storing one row per CDR3 protein. The sample lists about 120,000 distinct CDR3 sequences; approximately 15% were seen once. The sequencing used whole blood, collected in connection with sensitization to the hapten diphenylcyclopropenone (DPC). The source is a woman younger than 35 with alopecia areata. Some clones in this sample may be carry-over from other donors' samples.

In this sample, this clonotype turned up a few times. This chain joins TRBV7-6 and TRBJ2-3, with D unclear. Per germline, CDR1 SGHVS and CDR2 FNYEAQ. The CDR3 is 16 residues long. Trimming stripped 6 bases from V and 1 base from J, with 17 bases between. In DNA, the CDR3 is TGTGCCAGCAGTTCCTCTTACCGGGTCCGCACAGATACGCAGTATTTT. Its translation is CASSSSYRVRTDTQYF. Together with reference TRBV7-6 and TRBJ2-3, the CDR3 gives the full variable domain: GAGVSQSPRYKVTKRGQDVALRCDPISGHVSLYWYRQALGQGPEFLTYFNYEAQQDKSGLPNDRFSAERPEGSISTLTIQRTEQRDSAMYRCASSSSYRVRTDTQYFGPGTRLTVL.

A few counts support this clonotype. The V call is TRBV15, the J call TRBJ2-7; D possibly corresponds to TRBD2 (6 bases). The CDR3 has 14 amino acids. Germline V CDR1 and CDR2: LNHNV, YYDKDF (reference sequence). Between the trimmed V and J ends, which lost 0 bases and 4 bases, there was a span of 10 bases. CDR3 nucleotides: TGTGCCACCAGCAGAGATCGTGGAGGGTACGAGCAGTACTTC. Translating gives CATSRDRGGYEQYF.

The chain links TRBV7-8 to TRBJ2-5; 8 bases fit TRBD2. J lost 1 base, V lost 6 bases, and 7 bases had no gene match. Germline V lookup: CDR1 SGHVS, CDR2 FQNEAQ. The CDR3 extends over 15 amino acids. CDR3 nucleotide sequence: TGTGCCAGCAGATCTAGCGGGTTTTTCCAAGAGACCCAGTACTTC. Protein product: CASRSSGFFQETQYF. Filled out from reference TRBV7-8 and TRBJ2-5, the complete variable domain reads GAGVSQSPRYKVAKRGQDVALRCDPISGHVSLFWYQQALGQGPEFLTYFQNEAQLDKSGLPSDRFFAERPEGSVSTLKIQRTQQEDSAVYLCASRSSGFFQETQYFGPGTRLLVL.

There are a few counts of this clonotype. This chain uses TRBV6-2 or TRBV6-3 with TRBJ1-6; D gene unclear. V was pared by 6 bases and J by 6 bases, with 3 bases between. Germline V CDR1 and CDR2: MNHEY, SVGEGT. The CDR3 covers 11 residues. CDR3 nucleotide sequence: TGTGCCAGCAGCCGTAATTCACCCCTCCACTTT. Amino acids: CASSRNSPLHF.

J is TRBJ1-1 and V is TRBV4-3; D is ambiguous. Germline V gene sequence: CDR1 LGHNA, CDR2 YSLEER. Trimming cost V 1 base and J 1 base, with 7 bases left between them. The CDR3 runs to 14 residues. CDR3 DNA: TGCGCCAGCAGCCAAGTCACTACGAACACTGAAGCTTTCTTT. Translated: CASSQVTTNTEAFF.

This clonotype has at least ten counts. V usage is TRBV7-2 and J usage is TRBJ1-5; D gene uncertain. Trimming took 1 base from V and 4 from J, leaving 8 bases between them. The CDR3 contains 14 residues. The germline gives CDR1 SGHTA, CDR2 FQGNSA. The CDR3 DNA follows: TGTGCCAGCAGCTTAGGGCCGGGGAATCAGCCCCAGCATTTT. This sequence encodes CASSLGPGNQPQHF.

This rearrangement joins TRBV4-3 to TRBJ1-4; D remains unclear. CDR1 and CDR2 from the germline V gene are LGHNA and YSLEER. The CDR3 is 15 residues long. V lost 1 base and J 4 bases, leaving 10 bases between the germline ends. In DNA, the CDR3 is TGCGCCAGCAGCCAAGGAAAACGGATTAATGAAAAACTGTTTTTT. Its protein is CASSQGKRINEKLFF.

This clonotype has a handful of counts. The chain has TRBV10-3 and TRBJ2-6; 8 bases map to TRBD2. J gave up 1 base and V 9 bases, and 8 bases lay outside the gene matches. This CDR3 contains 16 residues. Germline V gene lookup returns CDR1 ENHRY and CDR2 SYGVKD. CDR3 protein: CAMQAGGGSGANVLTF. The DNA of the CDR3 is TGTGCCATGCAGGCGGGGGGCGGATCTGGGGCCAACGTCCTGACTTTC.

In its sample, this clonotype was seen a few times. The J gene is TRBJ1-2, the V gene TRBV7-8; D unresolved. The CDR3 extends over 14 amino acids. CDR1 and CDR2 from the germline V gene are SGHVS and FQNEAQ. The V and J ends lost 1 base and 2 bases respectively, with 8 bases between them. The CDR3 spells CASSLDAENYGYTF. CDR3 DNA sequence: TGTGCCAGCAGCTTAGACGCAGAAAACTATGGCTACACCTTC.

In the case of this clonotype: No conserved phenylalanine or tryptophan is present at the end of the CDR3, so a read error is the likely explanation. The chain is built from TRBV7-6 and TRBJ2-1; 10 positions agree with TRBD2. The CDR3 spans 16 residues. The germline gives CDR1 SGHVS, CDR2 FNYEAQ. The junction had 10 bases not matched to a gene; V was cut back by 1 base and J by 10 bases. Here the CDR3 reads CASSLEASGGAQEQFL. The CDR3 region has the DNA TGTGCCAGCAGCTTAGAGGCCAGCGGGGGGGCGCAGGAGCAGTTCCTC.

In its sample, this clonotype was seen many times. CDR3 sequence: CASSLWRTGTEAFF. CDR3 DNA: TGTGCCAGCAGTTTATGGAGAACAGGGACTGAAGCTTTCTTT. The chain links TRBV28 to TRBJ1-1; a possible D gene is TRBD1 (6 bases). Germline V gene sequence: CDR1 MDHEN, CDR2 SYDVKM. V lost 0 bases and J 5 bases, leaving 10 bases between the germline ends. The CDR3 sequence is 14 residues long.

This clonotype was observed at least ten times. The chain recombines TRBV18 with TRBJ2-5; no clear D gene. V gave up 0 bases and J gave up 5 bases, with 10 bases separating them. Germline V CDR1 and CDR2: KGHSH, LQKENI. The CDR3 has 14 amino acids. DNA for the CDR3: TGTGCCAGCTCACCACCGGAAAGCTTTGAGACCCAGTACTTC. Translated, it gives CASSPPESFETQYF.